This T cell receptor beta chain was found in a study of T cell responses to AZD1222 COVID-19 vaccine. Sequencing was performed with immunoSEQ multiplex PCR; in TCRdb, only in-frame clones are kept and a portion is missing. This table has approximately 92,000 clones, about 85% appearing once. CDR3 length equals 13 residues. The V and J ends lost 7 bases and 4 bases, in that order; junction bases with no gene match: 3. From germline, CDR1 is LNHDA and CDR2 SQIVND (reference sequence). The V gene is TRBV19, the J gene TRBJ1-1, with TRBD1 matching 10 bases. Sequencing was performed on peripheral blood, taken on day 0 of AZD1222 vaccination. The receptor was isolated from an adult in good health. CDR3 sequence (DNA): TGTGCCAGTAAGGGACAGGGGTCCACTGAAGCTTTCTTT. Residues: CASKGQGSTEAFF.